This T cell receptor beta chain is from a study of response to subunit inactivated influenza vaccine. Study results and caveats: After each seasonal influenza vaccination, few new T cells are recruited, the authors suggested.

TCRdb re-called the RT-PCR reads with MiXCR, one entry per CDR3 protein. The data hold about 800,000 distinct CDR3 sequences, with about 20% observed a single time. With regard to this clonotype: Its target is unknown.

The clonotype was recovered from a man aged 50 or older who received an inactivated influenza vaccine. This material consisted of PBMCs from blood, taken more than 4 days after vaccination.

CDR3 in DNA: TGTGCCAGCAGTTACTCGATCAGGGTCCTGTCCTACGAGCAGTACTTC. This gives the protein CASSYSIRVLSYEQYF. The chain uses TRBV6-2 or TRBV6-3 and TRBJ2-7; tentatively, D is TRBD1 (5 bases). CDR3 length: 16 residues. The germline V and J ends were trimmed by 0 bases and 1 base, with 13 bases remaining between them. Germline V lookup: CDR1 MNHEY, CDR2 SVGEGT.